These T cell receptor beta chains were read from a single sample in a study of response to subunit inactivated influenza vaccine. Using its own MiXCR run on the RT-PCR reads, TCRdb lists one record per CDR3 protein. Among 650,000 to 800,000 distinct CDR3 sequences listed, approximately 17% were seen once. Sequenced here: PBMCs from blood, sampled more than 4 days after vaccination. These receptors all stem from a man aged 45-65 years who received an inactivated influenza vaccine. The CDR3 runs from the conserved cysteine through the conserved F or W. Each record gives: clone size, V gene, D gene, J gene, CDR3 DNA, CDR3 protein. The D gene is left open where the match is weak. Clone size is shown for a subset of rows, as once, few, many or a class of expanded clone.

few,TRBV29-1,TRBD1,TRBJ2-3,TGCAGCGTTGAAGACCGACAGGGGGCGAGCACAGATACGCAGTATTTT,CSVEDRQGASTDTQYF
many,TRBV20-1,TRBD1,TRBJ2-1,TGCAGTGCTAGAGTTCCCGGACAGGGAAGAGTCGATGAGCAGTTCTTC,CSARVPGQGRVDEQFF
many,TRBV27,.,TRBJ2-7,TGTGCCAGCAGTTTATATGGGGTATACTACGAGCAGTACTTC,CASSLYGVYYEQYF
few,TRBV4-1,.,TRBJ2-1,TGCGCCAGCAGCCCGACACTTCTAGACAATGAGCAGTTCTTC,CASSPTLLDNEQFF
.,TRBV7-2,.,TRBJ2-4,TGTGCCAGCAGCTTGGGACGGGGCAAAAACATTCAGTACTTC,CASSLGRGKNIQYF
once,TRBV5-1,TRBD1,TRBJ2-7,TGCGCCAGCAGCCCACCGACAGGGTTGAACGAGCAGTACTTC,CASSPPTGLNEQYF
few,TRBV21-1,.,TRBJ2-1,TGTGCCAGCAGCAAACTAGCGGGAGGGCCAGGGGAGCAGTTCTTC,CASSKLAGGPGEQFF
once,TRBV7-9,TRBD1,TRBJ1-5,TGTGCCAGCAGCTATCACAGGGGCGGGGAGGATCAGCCCCAGCATTTT,CASSYHRGGEDQPQHF
.,TRBV5-1,.,TRBJ2-5,TGCGCCAGCAGCCACGGTTGGGAGACCCAGTACTTC,CASSHGWETQYF
.,TRBV7-2,TRBD1,TRBJ1-2,TGTGCCAGCAGCCTTAATGCGGGGACAGGTTATGGCTACACCTTC,CASSLNAGTGYGYTF
.,TRBV6-1,TRBD1,TRBJ2-1,TGTGCCAGCAGTAGACAGGGGGCCCCTTACAATGAGCAGTTCTTC,CASSRQGAPYNEQFF
many,TRBV29-1,.,TRBJ2-5,TGCAGCGTTCTGGGGCGGTACCAAGAGACCCAGTACTTC,CSVLGRYQETQYF
.,TRBV7-2,.,TRBJ1-2,TGTGCCAGCAGCGGATTAGTAGTCAGGGACTATGGCTACACCTTC,CASSGLVVRDYGYTF
few,TRBV24-1,TRBD1,TRBJ2-3,TGTGCCACTGCCCCACAGGGGGCGCGGGGAGATACGCAGTATTTT,CATAPQGARGDTQYF
.,TRBV7-9,.,TRBJ1-3,TGTGCCAGCAGCTTGGGGGACTCAGGCGGACCTGGAAACACCATATATTTT,CASSLGDSGGPGNTIYF
.,TRBV4-1,.,TRBJ1-5,TGCGCCAGCAGCCAAGAACTGGGGGGAGGTATGCATTTT,CASSQELGGGMHF
.,TRBV20-1,.,TRBJ1-1,TGCAGTGCTAGAAGGGGTCACCCAAACACTGAAGCTTTCTTT,CSARRGHPNTEAFF
.,TRBV6-1,.,TRBJ2-7,TGTGCCAGCAGTATTCAGGGGATGGGCGAGCAGTACTTC,CASSIQGMGEQYF
few,TRBV18,.,TRBJ2-3,TGTGCCAGCTCACCACCATGGACGAAGGGATCAGATACGCAGTATTTT,CASSPPWTKGSDTQYF
.,TRBV11-2,.,TRBJ2-5,TGTGCCAGCAGCTTAGTCGCCAGGAACGGTATAGAGACCCAGTACTTC,CASSLVARNGIETQYF
.,TRBV20-1,TRBD2,TRBJ2-3,TGCAGTGCTAGAGATTTGTCTAGCGGGATGTCAGGCACAGATACGCAGTATTTT,CSARDLSSGMSGTDTQYF
.,TRBV7-8,.,TRBJ2-5,TGTGCCAGCAGCTTAATCGGCGAGGAGGAGACCCAGTACTTC,CASSLIGEEETQYF
.,TRBV9,.,TRBJ2-7,TGTGCCAGCAGCCCGAGACAGGTGCGGAACGAGCAGTACTTC,CASSPRQVRNEQYF
few,TRBV28,.,TRBJ2-5,TGTGCCAGCAGTTCTTGGGGTAGCGCCCAGTACTTC,CASSSWGSAQYF
.,TRBV20-1,TRBD2,TRBJ2-3,TGCAGTGCTAACTTACTAGCGGGGCCCACAGATACGCAGTATTTT,CSANLLAGPTDTQYF
.,TRBV28,.,TRBJ1-5,TGTGCCAGCAGTTTATACCCTAGTCTCTACCCCCCGGCATATAGCAATCAGCCCCAGCATTTT,CASSLYPSLYPPAYSNQPQHF
few,TRBV5-1,TRBD1,TRBJ1-5,TGCGCCAGCAGCACGACAGGGGGGGTGAGGGAGCCCCAGCATTTT,CASSTTGGVREPQHF
.,TRBV4-2,.,TRBJ1-3,TGTGCCAGCAGCCAAGATATCAGGGGAAACACCATATATTTT,CASSQDIRGNTIYF
few,TRBV7-2,.,TRBJ2-4,TGTGCCAGCAGCTTAGGCGCGTTAGCCAAAAACATTCAGTACTTC,CASSLGALAKNIQYF